A selection of T cell receptor beta chains follows, all from one sample in a study of shared clonotypes between healthy human individuals. Assay used: immunoSEQ multiplex PCR; TCRdb lists only in-frame clones, some missing. The sample holds some 500,000 clones, approximately 94% seen once. Sample: naive CD4+ T cells sorted from blood. These receptors were collected from a woman aged 25 to 39 in good health. Each CDR3 is given with its conserved first and last residue. The D gene is left open where the match is weak. The size field is filled for only some rows; it gives once, few, many or a size class.

j_call: TRBJ2-7; d_call: .; clone_size: .; v_call: TRBV19; cdr3_nt: TGTGCCAGTAGTAACATGTACGAGCAGTACTTC; cdr3_aa: CASSNMYEQYF
j_call: TRBJ2-7; d_call: TRBD1; clone_size: .; v_call: TRBV5-1; cdr3_nt: TGCGCCAGCAGCTTGGCCTACCAGGGGGCGAAGCCGTACGAGCAGTACTTC; cdr3_aa: CASSLAYQGAKPYEQYF
j_call: TRBJ1-4; d_call: .; clone_size: .; v_call: TRBV2; cdr3_nt: TGTGCCAGCAGTGAATCACACAGGGACCTCGAAAAACTGTTTTTT; cdr3_aa: CASSESHRDLEKLFF
j_call: TRBJ2-5; d_call: TRBD2; clone_size: .; v_call: TRBV10-1; cdr3_nt: TGCGCCAGCAGTGAGCAGACTAGCGGCCAAGAGACCCAGTACTTC; cdr3_aa: CASSEQTSGQETQYF
j_call: TRBJ2-7; d_call: TRBD2; clone_size: .; v_call: TRBV7-2; cdr3_nt: TGTGCCAGCAGCTTATGGGTGACTAGCGGTCTATACGAGCAGTACTTC; cdr3_aa: CASSLWVTSGLYEQYF
j_call: TRBJ1-1; d_call: .; clone_size: few; v_call: TRBV18; cdr3_nt: TGTGCCAGCTCACCAAGGCAGACTGACACTGAAGCTTTCTTT; cdr3_aa: CASSPRQTDTEAFF
j_call: TRBJ2-7; d_call: TRBD1; clone_size: .; v_call: TRBV2; cdr3_nt: TGTGCCAGCAGGGGGGACAGTCGGTACGAGCAGTACTTC; cdr3_aa: CASRGDSRYEQYF
j_call: TRBJ1-2; d_call: .; clone_size: .; v_call: TRBV9; cdr3_nt: TGTGCCAGCAGCGTCCAACAGGGCAGCTATGGCTACACCTTC; cdr3_aa: CASSVQQGSYGYTF
j_call: TRBJ2-3; d_call: TRBD2; clone_size: .; v_call: TRBV4-1; cdr3_nt: TGCGCCAGCAGCCAGGTTTTTAGCGGGAGGGCCGGAGATACGCAGTATTTT; cdr3_aa: CASSQVFSGRAGDTQYF
j_call: TRBJ2-1; d_call: TRBD2; clone_size: .; v_call: TRBV18; cdr3_nt: TGTGCCAGCTCACCAGGGACTAGCTCCTACAATGAGCAGTTCTTC; cdr3_aa: CASSPGTSSYNEQFF
j_call: TRBJ1-1; d_call: TRBD1; clone_size: .; v_call: TRBV5-3; cdr3_nt: TGTGCCAGCAGCTTCGGACAGGGAATGAACACTGAAGCTTTCTTT; cdr3_aa: CASSFGQGMNTEAFF
j_call: TRBJ2-2; d_call: .; clone_size: .; v_call: TRBV10-1; cdr3_nt: TGCGCCAGCAGTGGTGGGGGCCGTACCGGGGAGCTGTTTTTT; cdr3_aa: CASSGGGRTGELFF
j_call: TRBJ1-2; d_call: .; clone_size: .; v_call: TRBV29-1; cdr3_nt: TGCAGCGGGTTGGTGACTAACTATGGCTACACCTTC; cdr3_aa: CSGLVTNYGYTF
j_call: TRBJ2-1; d_call: .; clone_size: once; v_call: TRBV27; cdr3_nt: TGTGCCAGCAGTTTTCGGGACAATGAGCAGTTCTTC; cdr3_aa: CASSFRDNEQFF
j_call: TRBJ1-1; d_call: .; clone_size: .; v_call: TRBV19; cdr3_nt: TGTGCCAGTAGTATGAGGTACATGAACACTGAAGCTTTCTTT; cdr3_aa: CASSMRYMNTEAFF
j_call: TRBJ2-1; d_call: .; clone_size: .; v_call: TRBV28; cdr3_nt: TGTGCCAGCAGCCGTCCCTACAATGAGCAGTTCTTC; cdr3_aa: CASSRPYNEQFF
j_call: TRBJ2-7; d_call: .; clone_size: .; v_call: TRBV6-5; cdr3_nt: TGTGCCAGCAGGCCCGATTGGGGCTCCTACGAGCAGTACTTC; cdr3_aa: CASRPDWGSYEQYF
j_call: TRBJ2-5; d_call: TRBD2; clone_size: .; v_call: TRBV5-5; cdr3_nt: TGTGCCAGCAGCTTGGCGGGGGGAGAGACCCAGTACTTC; cdr3_aa: CASSLAGGETQYF
j_call: TRBJ2-7; d_call: TRBD1; clone_size: .; v_call: TRBV4-1; cdr3_nt: TGCGCCAGCAGCCAGGGAGGACAGGGGTTTTACGAGCAGTACTTC; cdr3_aa: CASSQGGQGFYEQYF
j_call: TRBJ2-7; d_call: .; clone_size: .; v_call: TRBV18; cdr3_nt: TGTGCCAGCTCACCAGGGGGGGAGCAGTACTTC; cdr3_aa: CASSPGGEQYF
j_call: TRBJ1-1; d_call: .; clone_size: .; v_call: TRBV9; cdr3_nt: TGTGCCAGCAGCGCCGCCACTGAAGCTTTCTTT; cdr3_aa: CASSAATEAFF
j_call: TRBJ1-1; d_call: TRBD1; clone_size: once; v_call: TRBV6-1; cdr3_nt: TGTGCCAGCAGTGAAGCGCACAGGGGGCTGGGGAACACTGAAGCTTTCTTT; cdr3_aa: CASSEAHRGLGNTEAFF
j_call: TRBJ2-7; d_call: TRBD2; clone_size: .; v_call: TRBV28; cdr3_nt: TGTGCCAGCAGTTTATTTCCTAGCGGGAGAGACTACGAGCAGTACTTC; cdr3_aa: CASSLFPSGRDYEQYF
j_call: TRBJ1-5; d_call: .; clone_size: .; v_call: TRBV27; cdr3_nt: TGTGCCAGCAGTCCTAAATATTGGACCTATCAGCCCCAGCATTTT; cdr3_aa: CASSPKYWTYQPQHF
j_call: TRBJ1-3; d_call: .; clone_size: .; v_call: TRBV19; cdr3_nt: TGTGCCAGTAGTACAGGACGGTCCTCTGGAAACACCATATATTTT; cdr3_aa: CASSTGRSSGNTIYF
j_call: TRBJ1-1; d_call: .; clone_size: .; v_call: TRBV15; cdr3_nt: TGTGCCACCAGCAGAGATCGCGGCAGCATGAACACTGAAGCTTTCTTT; cdr3_aa: CATSRDRGSMNTEAFF
j_call: TRBJ2-7; d_call: TRBD2; clone_size: .; v_call: TRBV27; cdr3_nt: TGTGCCAGCAGTCTAGCGGGGGAGCCGGAGCAGTACTTC; cdr3_aa: CASSLAGEPEQYF
j_call: TRBJ1-1; d_call: .; clone_size: once; v_call: TRBV19; cdr3_nt: TGTGCCAGTAGTATTGGACAGATGAACACTGAAGCTTTCTTT; cdr3_aa: CASSIGQMNTEAFF
j_call: TRBJ2-7; d_call: .; clone_size: .; v_call: TRBV5-1; cdr3_nt: TGCGCCAGCGGCCCATCTGCCTACGAGCAGTACTTC; cdr3_aa: CASGPSAYEQYF
j_call: TRBJ2-2; d_call: TRBD1; clone_size: .; v_call: TRBV15; cdr3_nt: TGTGCCACCAGCAGACTCAGACAGGGGAACACCGGGGAGCTGTTTTTT; cdr3_aa: CATSRLRQGNTGELFF
j_call: TRBJ1-2; d_call: .; clone_size: .; v_call: TRBV5-5; cdr3_nt: TGTGCCAGCAGCTTTCGCGTAGTGAATGGCTACACCTTC; cdr3_aa: CASSFRVVNGYTF
j_call: TRBJ1-6; d_call: TRBD1; clone_size: .; v_call: TRBV6-5; cdr3_nt: TGTGCCAGCAGTTACTTCGGACAGGATAATTCACCCCTCCACTTT; cdr3_aa: CASSYFGQDNSPLHF
j_call: TRBJ1-5; d_call: .; clone_size: .; v_call: TRBV19; cdr3_nt: TGTGCCAGTAGTATAGGGGGGGAGTCTAGTCAGCCCCAGCATTTT; cdr3_aa: CASSIGGESSQPQHF
j_call: TRBJ1-5; d_call: TRBD1; clone_size: .; v_call: TRBV28; cdr3_nt: TGTGCCAGCAGTCGGTACAGGGGGCTGGGGCAGCCCCAGCATTTT; cdr3_aa: CASSRYRGLGQPQHF
j_call: TRBJ1-5; d_call: TRBD1; clone_size: .; v_call: TRBV11-2; cdr3_nt: TGTGCCAGCAGTCTCGGACAGGGAGGACAGCCCCAGCATTTT; cdr3_aa: CASSLGQGGQPQHF
j_call: TRBJ1-2; d_call: .; clone_size: .; v_call: TRBV2; cdr3_nt: TGTGCCAGCTCGCTTGGGAACGACTATGGCTACACCTTC; cdr3_aa: CASSLGNDYGYTF
j_call: TRBJ1-2; d_call: .; clone_size: .; v_call: TRBV7-6; cdr3_nt: TGTGCCAGCAGCTTAATGCACCGGAACTATGGCTACACCTTC; cdr3_aa: CASSLMHRNYGYTF
j_call: TRBJ2-7; d_call: .; clone_size: few; v_call: TRBV30; cdr3_nt: TGTGCCTGGAGTCCGGGGGCCGAGCAGTACTTC; cdr3_aa: CAWSPGAEQYF
j_call: TRBJ2-3; d_call: .; clone_size: .; v_call: TRBV11-3; cdr3_nt: TGTGCCAGCAGCTTTGGCGGATTCACAGATACGCAGTATTTT; cdr3_aa: CASSFGGFTDTQYF
j_call: TRBJ2-7; d_call: .; clone_size: .; v_call: TRBV27; cdr3_nt: TGTGCCAGCAGTTTCTTGGCAGGGTCGGTCTACGAGCAGTACTTC; cdr3_aa: CASSFLAGSVYEQYF
j_call: TRBJ2-7; d_call: TRBD1; clone_size: .; v_call: TRBV7-8; cdr3_nt: TGTGCCAGCAGCACCCGCGTGAGGGACAGAGACTACGAGCAGTACTTC; cdr3_aa: CASSTRVRDRDYEQYF
j_call: TRBJ2-5; d_call: .; clone_size: .; v_call: TRBV5-1; cdr3_nt: TGCGCCAGCAGCGTCTCAGCGGCAGAGACCCAGTACTTC; cdr3_aa: CASSVSAAETQYF
j_call: TRBJ2-7; d_call: .; clone_size: once; v_call: TRBV13; cdr3_nt: TGTGCCAGCAGCCCAAAAGCGGCCCGCTCTAGCGAGCAGTACTTC; cdr3_aa: CASSPKAARSSEQYF
j_call: TRBJ1-2; d_call: .; clone_size: .; v_call: TRBV2; cdr3_nt: TGTGCCAGCAGGCAGAACGGGGGAAGCTATGGCTACACCTTC; cdr3_aa: CASRQNGGSYGYTF
j_call: TRBJ2-1; d_call: .; clone_size: .; v_call: TRBV7-8; cdr3_nt: TGTGCCAGCAGCCCAGACCAGTTTCTCCGCAATGAGCAGTTCTTC; cdr3_aa: CASSPDQFLRNEQFF
j_call: TRBJ1-2; d_call: .; clone_size: .; v_call: TRBV5-5; cdr3_nt: TGTGCCAGCAGCCTCCCCCGGGGGGGCGGCTATGGCTACACCTTC; cdr3_aa: CASSLPRGGGYGYTF
j_call: TRBJ1-2; d_call: TRBD1; clone_size: .; v_call: TRBV19; cdr3_nt: TGTGCCAGTAGGCCGGGACAGGGTGTCTATGGCTACACCTTC; cdr3_aa: CASRPGQGVYGYTF
j_call: TRBJ2-7; d_call: TRBD2; clone_size: .; v_call: TRBV5-8; cdr3_nt: TGTGCCAGCTGCCGAGGCGGGAGCTCCTACGAGCAGTACTTC; cdr3_aa: CASCRGGSSYEQYF
j_call: TRBJ2-7; d_call: .; clone_size: .; v_call: TRBV2; cdr3_nt: TGTGCCAGCAGCCATGAGGTAGGGATCCAGCACGAGCAGTACTTC; cdr3_aa: CASSHEVGIQHEQYF
j_call: TRBJ2-1; d_call: TRBD2; clone_size: .; v_call: TRBV11-3; cdr3_nt: TGTGCCAGCAGCCCCCAGGCGGGAGTTGTTCGGAATGAGCAGTTCTTC; cdr3_aa: CASSPQAGVVRNEQFF
j_call: TRBJ1-2; d_call: .; clone_size: .; v_call: TRBV6-6; cdr3_nt: TGTGCCAGCAGCGACCCTAAGTCCTATGGCTACACCTTC; cdr3_aa: CASSDPKSYGYTF
j_call: TRBJ1-3; d_call: .; clone_size: .; v_call: TRBV1; cdr3_nt: TGCACCAGCAGCCCCCCCCATGGAAACACCATATATTTT; cdr3_aa: CTSSPPHGNTIYF
j_call: TRBJ1-5; d_call: .; clone_size: .; v_call: TRBV6-4; cdr3_nt: TGTGCCAGCAGTTACAACCCGGGGACTGTAGGGGGTCAGCCCCAGCATTTT; cdr3_aa: CASSYNPGTVGGQPQHF
j_call: TRBJ2-7; d_call: TRBD2; clone_size: once; v_call: TRBV5-1; cdr3_nt: TGCGCCAGCAGCGTGACTAGCGGGGATAGGGAGCAGTACTTC; cdr3_aa: CASSVTSGDREQYF